This TCR beta chain came from a study of PD-L1 blockade in urothelial cancer. Study at large: Men with urothelial cancer arising in the bladder made up twenty-five of 29 patients. It was at 3 weeks (second dose) and 6 weeks after treatment start that blood was analyzed.

With 5 bases removed from V and 6 bases from J, the gap between germline ends came to 15 bases. The germline CDR1 and CDR2 sequences are SGHAT and FQNNGV. This CDR3 has 14 amino acids. The assay was immunoSEQ multiplex PCR, and TCRdb's table has in-frame clones only and misses some. This table has under 55,000 clones, about 80% appearing once. This chain joins TRBV11-2 and TRBJ2-3, with a weak D call TRBD2 (5 bases). The source was PBMCs, collected around atezolizumab (anti-PD-L1) treatment. This clonotype was obtained from a man aged 35-49 years with urothelial cancer. The DNA of the CDR3 is TGTGCCAGCAGCCCCCTCCGAGCGGCGGATACGCAGTATTTT. Amino acids: CASSPLRAADTQYF.